This TCR beta chain comes out of a study of T cell repertoires in cytomegalovirus infection. At the level of the study: A matching HLA type, together with CMV infection, was signaled by public TCR beta signatures.

General study results and limits: Dominating the ex vivo response were HLA-C-restricted CMV-specific TCR beta clonotypes.

TCRdb processed the reads anew with MiXCR; each CDR3 protein has one entry. The table has roughly 700,000 distinct CDR3 sequences, around 31% seen once. This clonotype was found many times. The antigen is unknown. The CDR3 is 12 residues long. Between the trimmed V and J ends, which lost 6 bases and 3 bases, there was a span of 7 bases. Germline loops: CDR1 SGHAT, CDR2 FQNNGV. The specimen was cultured PBMCs, collected from culture after CMV antigen stimulation. The chain has TRBV11-2 and TRBJ2-3; D gene ambiguous. This clonotype originated in a human donor in good health (CMV status not recorded). Some clones in this sample may be carry-over from other donors' samples. The CDR3, as DNA: TGTGCCAGCAGTGATACTACAGATACGCAGTATTTT. It is translated as CASSDTTDTQYF.